A single sample is the source of the 8 T cell receptor beta chains below, sequenced in a study of blood T cells in healthy people across ages (dated by TCRdb to between 2014 and 2017). Library preparation employed 5' RACE. The data were produced on an Illumina HiSeq 2500. A second PCR of about 6 to 11 cycles was performed with a sample-barcoded 5' primer and a J-beta primer mix. The public reads were reprocessed in TCRdb via fastp at Q25 and MiXCR, keeping in-frame beta chains. Rows merge per CDR3 protein into single entries with the most common DNA and genes. The sample table shows some 1.4 million distinct CDR3 sequences, and 42% are seen once. The ten largest clones represent less than 8% of the sample. Material for sequencing was blood. These receptors were taken from a woman younger than 35 in good health.

The chain carries TRBV20-1 and TRBJ2-5, with TRBD2 identical over 15 bases. The CDR3 extends over 17 amino acids. Germline CDR1 is DFQATT and CDR2 is SNEGSKA (reference sequence). Trimming took 0 bases from V and 11 from J; bases not matched to a gene: 13. The CDR3 nucleotides read TGCAGTGCTAGAGACGGGACTAGCGGGGGGACCTACAATGAGCAGTACTTC. It specifies CSARDGTSGGTYNEQYF.

The chain has TRBV6-5 and TRBJ2-2, with 13 bases lining up with TRBD2. Looked up from germline, CDR1 is MNHEY and CDR2 is SVGAGI. This CDR3 has 18 residues. The ends lost 6 bases at V and 5 bases at J; junction bases unmatched: 12. CDR3 sequence: CASSYPTSGRRGTGELFF. CDR3 nucleotides: TGTGCCAGCAGCTACCCGACTAGCGGGAGGAGGGGGACCGGGGAGCTGTTTTTT.

The rearrangement links TRBV20-1 to TRBJ2-1; D possibly corresponds to TRBD2 (6 bases). The J call may be in error: the DNA end matches TRBJ2-7 better. The CDR3 runs 17 residues. Germline lookup yields CDR1 DFQATT and CDR2 SNEGSKA (reference sequence). The CDR3 region is CSASMVRGVDLYNEQYF. The CDR3 bases are TGCAGTGCTAGTATGGTCCGCGGGGTAGATTTATACAATGAGCAGTACTTC.

This clonotype occurred many times. V is TRBV7-3 and J is TRBJ2-1; D perhaps matches TRBD2 (5 bases). Per germline, CDR1 SGHTA and CDR2 FQGTGA. With 3 bases removed from V and 2 bases from J, the gap between germline ends came to 8 bases. The CDR3 has 14 residues. DNA for the CDR3: TGTGCCAGCAGCTTGACCGGGACCTACAATGAGCAGTTCTTC. This encodes CASSLTGTYNEQFF.

The rearrangement uses TRBV11-2 and TRBJ2-3; 10 positions agree with TRBD1. The CDR3 covers 16 residues. Germline CDR1 SGHAT, CDR2 FQNNGV. The V segment lost 5 bases and the J segment 0 bases; nucleotides outside the gene matches: 5. The CDR3 coding sequence is TGTGCCAGCAGCCTCAGACAGGGGGCAAGCACAGATACGCAGTATTTT. This encodes CASSLRQGASTDTQYF.

The chain uses TRBV4-1 and TRBJ2-7; weak D call: TRBD1 (6 bases). From germline, CDR1 is MGHRA and CDR2 YSYEKL. The CDR3 totals 16 residues. V was shortened by 1 base and J by 7 bases, with 20 bases between the two germline ends. The CDR3 region is CASSQGARGGLREQYF. As DNA, the CDR3 is TGCGCCAGCAGCCAAGGGGCAAGAGGGGGTCTTCGGGAGCAGTACTTC.

As DNA, the CDR3 is TGTGCCAGCAGCTCATCGATAGGGTTGAAATCCTACGAGCAGTACTTC. Translated, it gives CASSSSIGLKSYEQYF. V gene TRBV11-1 combines with J gene TRBJ2-7, with no clear D. The CDR3 consists of 16 residues. Germline loops: CDR1 SGHAT, CDR2 FQDESV (reference sequence). V dropped 4 bases and J dropped 1 base, with 17 bases sitting between them.

J is TRBJ1-5 and V is TRBV24-1; unclear D gene. The CDR3 spans 13 residues. From germline, CDR1 is KGHDR and CDR2 SFDVKD. V was trimmed by 2 bases and J by 7 bases, leaving 8 bases between them. CDR3 residues: CATSDSGTQPQHF. In nucleotides, the CDR3 is TGTGCCACCAGTGATTCGGGAACGCAGCCCCAGCATTTT.